Reported below is one TCR beta chain. Antigen: not known. A multiplex PCR was run with 60 Vbeta primers and 13 Jbeta primers. Clones were sequenced by immunoSEQ multiplex PCR, and TCRdb holds only the in-frame ones, with some missing. The table includes fewer than 200,000 clones, 82% detected once. V was cut by 11 bases and J by 2 bases, with 18 bases left in between. CDR1 and CDR2 from the germline V gene are MNHNS and SASEGT. The CDR3 is 14 amino acids. This record belongs to a study of cytomegalovirus exposure and HLA in healthy donors. Donors had nominal health at sampling but likely had unrecorded immune exposures. General study points: Exclusion as indistinguishable affected some V segments, including TRBV6-2 and TRBV6-3. Earlier results showed most TCR beta V segments being productive about 87% or about 30% of the time. Analyzed later, most CMV-associated TCR beta chains appeared HLA-restricted.

This receptor was taken from a girl aged 5-17 years in good health and CMV-seropositive. Sequenced: PBMCs. This chain connects TRBV6-1 to TRBJ1-2; D unresolved. The CDR3 DNA is TGTGCCGCACGAGACACCGCCCCAAACTATGGCTACACCTTC. It yields the protein CAARDTAPNYGYTF.